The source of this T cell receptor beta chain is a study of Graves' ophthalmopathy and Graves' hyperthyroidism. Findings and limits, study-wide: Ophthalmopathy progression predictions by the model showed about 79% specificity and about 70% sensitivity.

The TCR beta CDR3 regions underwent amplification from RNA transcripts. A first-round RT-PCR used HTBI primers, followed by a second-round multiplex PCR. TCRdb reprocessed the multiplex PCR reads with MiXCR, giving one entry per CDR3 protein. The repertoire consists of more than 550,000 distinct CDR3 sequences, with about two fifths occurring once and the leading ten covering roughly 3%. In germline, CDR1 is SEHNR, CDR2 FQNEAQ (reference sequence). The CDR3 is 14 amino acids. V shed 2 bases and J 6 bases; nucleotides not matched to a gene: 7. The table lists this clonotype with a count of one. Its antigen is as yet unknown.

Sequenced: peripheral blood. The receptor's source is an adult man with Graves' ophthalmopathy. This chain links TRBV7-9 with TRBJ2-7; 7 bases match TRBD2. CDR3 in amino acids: CASSLPRGGAEQYF. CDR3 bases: TGTGCCAGCAGCTTACCCCGGGGAGGGGCCGAGCAGTACTTC.